This entry lists 31 T cell receptor beta chains sequenced from one sample in a study of blood T cell repertoires in COVID-19. TCRdb's table, derived via immunoSEQ multiplex PCR, lists solely in-frame clones and lacks some. Among nearly 45,000 clones listed, roughly 89% were seen once. The sample taken for sequencing was peripheral blood. All receptors derive from a man aged 35-49 years with COVID-19, enrolled during active disease.

The chain links TRBV19 to TRBJ2-7; 7 bases line up with TRBD1. The CDR3 loop spans 14 amino acids. Germline CDR1 reads LNHDA; CDR2 reads SQIVND (reference sequence). Germline trimming cut 3 bases from V and 2 bases from J; bases unmatched to any gene: 4. This CDR3 is CASSIGQATYEQYF. The CDR3 DNA is TGTGCCAGTAGTATCGGACAGGCCACCTACGAGCAGTACTTC.

This clone was seen more than once but under ten times. This sequence joins TRBV29-1 and TRBJ2-3, with D possibly TRBD2 on 5 matching bases. V lost 8 bases and J 0 bases, leaving 9 bases between the germline ends. Germline V CDR1 and CDR2: SQVTM, ANQGSEA. This CDR3 contains 12 residues. CDR3 amino acids: CSYGLSTDTQYF. The CDR3 DNA is TGCAGCTACGGACTTAGCACAGATACGCAGTATTTT.

V gene TRBV7-8 combines with J gene TRBJ1-5; 8 bases fit TRBD1. This CDR3 is built from 15 residues. Losses at the gene ends were 5 bases for V and 0 bases for J; bases not matched to a gene: 3. Germline loops: CDR1 SGHVS, CDR2 FQNEAQ. The CDR3 region is CASSQQGDSNQPQHF. The CDR3 region has the DNA TGTGCCAGCAGCCAACAGGGGGATAGCAATCAGCCCCAGCATTTT.

This clone ranks as medium-sized. V is TRBV10-1 and J is TRBJ2-3; 8 bases fit TRBD2. Germline V gives CDR1 WNHNN, CDR2 SYGVQD (reference sequence). V was pared by 2 bases and J by 6 bases, with 7 bases of the junction left unmatched. This CDR3 is 15 amino acids long. CDR3 sequence reads: CASSEGGAGADTQYF. The CDR3 DNA sequence: TGCGCCAGCAGTGAGGGAGGAGCGGGGGCGGATACGCAGTATTTT.

The V and J genes are TRBV5-1 and TRBJ2-1, with 11 bases that match TRBD2. V gave up 3 bases and J gave up 0 bases; unmatched junction bases: 11. CDR1 SGHRS and CDR2 YFSETQ come from the germline V gene. CDR3 length: 19 amino acids. The CDR3 loop is CASSWAGLADLSSYNEQFF. CDR3 DNA sequence: TGCGCCAGCAGCTGGGCGGGACTAGCGGACCTGAGCTCCTACAATGAGCAGTTCTTC.

V gene TRBV7-6 combines with J gene TRBJ2-3, with a tentative D call TRBD2 (5 bases). The V gene's germline CDR1 is SGHVS and CDR2 FNYEAQ. CDR3 length: 15 amino acids. Trimming pared 1 base from V and 4 bases from J, leaving 12 bases between. The CDR3 coding sequence is TGTGCCAGCAGCTTAGATTCGGGGTCCGCAGATACGCAGTATTTT. Protein: CASSLDSGSADTQYF.

The V and J genes are TRBV7-2 and TRBJ2-4; the D is unclear. The CDR3 extends over 13 amino acids. V was shortened by 3 bases and J by 5 bases, with 8 bases between the two germline ends. Germline CDR1 and CDR2: SGHTA and FQGNSA. CDR3: CASSLRHENIQYF. CDR3 sequence (DNA): TGTGCCAGCAGCTTGCGTCATGAAAACATTCAGTACTTC.

This chain's CDR3 is CASSETGVTEKLFF. As DNA, the CDR3 is TGTGCCAGCAGTGAGACAGGGGTGACAGAAAAACTGTTTTTT. The chain carries TRBV2 and TRBJ1-4, with 8 positions matching TRBD1. CDR1 is SNHLY, CDR2 FYNNEI, per germline. The CDR3 extends over 14 amino acids. V shed 3 bases, J shed 8 bases, and the junction held 5 bases outside the gene matches.

This clone was counted a few times. The chain's CDR3 is CASSPTDREGYTF. Here the CDR3 DNA reads TGTGCCAGCTCACCAACGGACAGGGAAGGCTACACCTTC. The rearrangement links TRBV18 to TRBJ1-2; 8 bases line up with TRBD1. In germline, CDR1 is KGHSH, CDR2 LQKENI. After removal of 2 bases from V and 8 bases from J, the junction contained 4 bases not matched to a gene. This CDR3 is built from 13 residues.

The V call is TRBV12-3 or TRBV12-4, the J call TRBJ1-2; a possible D gene is TRBD1 (6 bases). Trimming shortened V by 5 bases and J by 4 bases, and 11 bases separated the two germline ends. This CDR3 comprises 13 residues. CDR3 sequence (DNA): TGTGCCAGCAGTCTTCCGGACAGCTATGGCTACACCTTC. This gives the protein CASSLPDSYGYTF.

CDR3 residues: CASSLQDVGEKLFF. The CDR3 DNA sequence: TGTGCCAGTAGCCTACAGGATGTAGGCGAAAAACTGTTTTTT. The V call is TRBV19, the J call TRBJ1-4, with a weak D call TRBD1 (5 bases). With 6 bases removed from V and 8 bases from J, the gap between germline ends came to 16 bases. The CDR3 contains 14 residues. Germline values: CDR1 LNHDA, CDR2 SQIVND (reference sequence). Based on the CDR3 plus reference TRBV19 and TRBJ1-4, the full variable domain is DGGITQSPKYLFRKEGQNVTLSCEQNLNHDAMYWYRQDPGQGLRLIYYSQIVNDFQKGDIAEGYSVSREKKESFPLTVTSAQKNPTAFYLCASSLQDVGEKLFFGSGTQLSVL.

This clone appeared a few times. V and J are TRBV4-1 and TRBJ2-7; 8 nucleotides align to TRBD1. The V gene's germline CDR1 is MGHRA and CDR2 YSYEKL. There are 14 residues in the CDR3. V lost 5 bases to trimming and J lost 3 bases; unmatched junction nucleotides: 6. In DNA form, the CDR3 reads TGCGCCAGCAGCTACGACAGGGGAGACTACGAGCAGTACTTC. This translates into CASSYDRGDYEQYF.

This chain joins TRBV11-2 and TRBJ1-6; 7 bases agree with TRBD1. CDR1 is SGHAT, CDR2 FQNNGV, per germline. The CDR3 extends over 16 amino acids. J was trimmed by 6 bases and V by 5 bases; bases with no gene match: 10. Written as DNA, the CDR3 is TGTGCCAGCAGCCGACAGGGTGAACGAGGTAATTCACCCCTCCACTTT. Its protein product is CASSRQGERGNSPLHF.

With respect to this clone: The junction and the germline gene differ at one end; a read error may be behind it. The V call is TRBV11-1, the J call TRBJ2-7; 12 bases map to TRBD2. The germline V gene encodes CDR1 SGHAT and CDR2 FQDESV (reference sequence). This CDR3 region has 14 residues. The CDR3 reads CASSLAGGKGEQYF. CDR3 bases: TGTGCCAGCAGCCTAGCGGGAGGGAAGGGCGAGCAGTACTTC.

This clone was picked up a small number of times. The chain couples TRBV5-8 to TRBJ2-2; 7 bases are shared with TRBD2. CDR3 length: 14 residues. Germline values: CDR1 SGHTS, CDR2 YDEGEE. V lost 4 bases, J lost 6 bases, and 6 bases stayed unmatched. CDR3 in DNA: TGTGCCAGCAGCCATCCTACTAGCGCCGGGGAGCTGTTTTTT. Translating gives CASSHPTSAGELFF.

The chain recombines TRBV2 with TRBJ2-3; 10 bases agree with TRBD2. The V segment lost 4 bases and the J segment 2 bases; nucleotides outside the gene matches: 3. The germline V gene encodes CDR1 SNHLY and CDR2 FYNNEI. This CDR3 region has 15 residues. The chain's CDR3 is CASSGLAGSTDTQYF. CDR3 DNA: TGTGCCAGCAGTGGACTAGCGGGCTCCACAGATACGCAGTATTTT.

The chain combines TRBV6-5 with TRBJ1-1; D may be TRBD1 (6 bases). The V end lost 5 bases, the J end lost 10 bases, and 20 bases lay between the germline ends. Looked up from germline, CDR1 is MNHEY and CDR2 is SVGAGI. The CDR3 contains 14 residues. CDR3 sequence: CASSRPGGGKGAFF. CDR3 in DNA: TGTGCCAGCAGTCGCCCCGGGGGGGGCAAAGGAGCTTTCTTT.

In its sample, this clone was seen once. V usage is TRBV2 and J usage is TRBJ2-1; 9 bases are shared with TRBD2. Germline lookup yields CDR1 SNHLY and CDR2 FYNNEI. V shed 7 bases and J 5 bases; nucleotides not matched to a gene: 6. CDR3 size: 14 residues. In nucleotides, the CDR3 is TGTGCCAGCACGCAAGCGGGAGGAGACAATGAGCAGTTCTTC. Protein product: CASTQAGGDNEQFF.

The rearrangement links TRBV6-1 to TRBJ1-1; 9 nucleotides line up with TRBD1. The J segment lost 0 bases and the V segment lost 4 bases, leaving 9 bases of the junction unmatched. The CDR3 runs to 17 residues. Germline CDR1 and CDR2: MNHNS and SASEGT. The CDR3 here is CASSVPGTGSLNTEAFF. CDR3 DNA: TGTGCCAGCAGTGTCCCCGGGACAGGGAGCCTGAACACTGAAGCTTTCTTT.

The rearrangement joins TRBV6-5 to TRBJ2-7; 10 bases match TRBD2. The J segment lost 4 bases and the V segment lost 7 bases, leaving 7 bases of the junction unmatched. This CDR3 spans 14 amino acids. Germline CDR1 and CDR2: MNHEY and SVGAGI. The CDR3, as DNA: TGTGCCAGCAAAGAAAGCGGGGGGGCATACGAGCAGTACTTC. It specifies CASKESGGAYEQYF.

The CDR3 DNA follows: TGTGCCACCAGCAGAGATTCCAGCGGGGGATATCTAAGAGATACGCAGTATTTT. Its translation: CATSRDSSGGYLRDTQYF. The rearrangement joins TRBV15 to TRBJ2-3, with TRBD2 matching over 8 bases. CDR1 is LNHNV and CDR2 is YYDKDF in the germline V gene (reference sequence). The CDR3 loop spans 18 amino acids. J was trimmed by 5 bases and V by 0 bases; bases with no gene match: 13. The full variable domain, with the rest looked up from reference TRBV15 and TRBJ2-3, is DAMVIQNPRYQVTQFGKPVTLSCSQTLNHNVMYWYQQKSSQAPKLLFHYYDKDFNNEADTPDNFQSRRPNTSFCFLDIRSPGLGDTAMYLCATSRDSSGGYLRDTQYFGPGTRLTVL.

This chain uses TRBV11-2 with TRBJ2-5, with 10 positions matching TRBD2. V lost 2 bases, J lost 3 bases, and 0 bases stayed unmatched. Germline V gene sequence: CDR1 SGHAT, CDR2 FQNNGV. CDR3 length: 14 amino acids. The CDR3 reads CASSLSGGEETQYF. CDR3 in DNA: TGTGCCAGCAGCTTAAGCGGGGGGGAAGAGACCCAGTACTTC.

This chain joins TRBV7-8 and TRBJ2-1, with D hard to call. Deletions cut 5 bases from V and 0 bases from J, with 17 bases between. The germline gives CDR1 SGHVS, CDR2 FQNEAQ. This CDR3 is 17 amino acids long. CDR3 sequence: CASSVTRMINSYNEQFF. The CDR3 DNA reads as TGTGCCAGCAGCGTAACCAGGATGATCAACTCCTACAATGAGCAGTTCTTC.

DNA of the CDR3: TGTGCCAGCAGTGACCCAGGGGGGAGAAGTTCACCCCTCCACTTT. Its protein product is CASSDPGGRSSPLHF. This chain uses TRBV6-1 with TRBJ1-6; 7 bases fit TRBD1. J gave up 9 bases and V 3 bases, and 8 bases lay outside the gene matches. In germline, CDR1 is MNHNS, CDR2 SASEGT. This CDR3 spans 15 amino acids.

V usage is TRBV24-1 and J usage is TRBJ1-2; D is unresolved. The V gene lost 5 bases and the J gene lost 6 bases, with 12 bases spanning the gap. The CDR3 contains 13 residues. Germline V gene lookup returns CDR1 KGHDR and CDR2 SFDVKD. CDR3 amino acids: CATSGEGRDGYTF. Written as DNA, the CDR3 is TGTGCCACCAGTGGGGAAGGGCGGGATGGCTACACCTTC.

The chain links TRBV4-1 to TRBJ1-2; D gene ambiguous. The CDR3 contains 15 residues. The V and J ends lost 1 base and 6 bases respectively, with 15 bases between them. From germline, CDR1 is MGHRA and CDR2 YSYEKL. The CDR3 region has the DNA TGCGCCAGCAGCCAAGGCGGGCTCACCCAAGATGGCTACACCTTC. It codes for CASSQGGLTQDGYTF.

The chain links TRBV27 to TRBJ2-3; D is possibly TRBD2 (6 bases). The CDR3 is 15 amino acids. Germline V gene data show CDR1 as MNHEY and CDR2 as SMNVEV (reference sequence). Deletions cut 5 bases from V and 0 bases from J, with 12 bases between. CDR3: CASSAGTVSTDTQYF. Here the CDR3 DNA reads TGTGCCAGCAGTGCGGGGACGGTTAGCACAGATACGCAGTATTTT.

The chain couples TRBV18 to TRBJ1-2; D unresolved. CDR1 is KGHSH, CDR2 LQKENI, per germline. This CDR3 comprises 15 residues. The V end lost 3 bases, the J end lost 2 bases, and 13 bases lay between the germline ends. The CDR3 reads CASSPQPSRNYGYTF. CDR3 in DNA: TGTGCCAGCTCACCCCAACCGTCGCGGAACTATGGCTACACCTTC.

In its sample, this clone was seen once. The V call is TRBV21-1, the J call TRBJ2-3; TRBD1, the D gene given by the table, was not confirmed from the DNA. TRBV21-1 counts as a pseudogene. This CDR3 has 22 residues. The CDR3 sequence: CASSKVREGVFLLGTYTDTQYF. CDR3 bases: TGTGCCAGCAGCAAAGTAAGGGAAGGGGTTTTTTTATTGGGAACATACACAGATACGCAGTATTTT.

This chain joins TRBV6-1 and TRBJ2-3; 8 bases are shared with TRBD1. Germline CDR1 is MNHNS and CDR2 is SASEGT. Germline trimming cut 1 base from V and 2 bases from J; bases unmatched to any gene: 2. CDR3 length equals 15 residues. DNA of the CDR3: TGTGCCAGCAGTGAAGGGGACAGGCCCACAGATACGCAGTATTTT. As protein: CASSEGDRPTDTQYF.

The chain's CDR3 is CASSYRTVDSYEQYF. In DNA form, the CDR3 reads TGTGCCAGCAGCTATCGGACAGTCGACTCCTACGAGCAGTACTTC. The rearrangement links TRBV5-5 to TRBJ2-7; tentative D call: TRBD1 (6 bases). Germline-derived CDR1 and CDR2 are SGHKS and YYEKEE (reference sequence). The V gene lost 3 bases and the J gene lost 0 bases, with 13 bases spanning the gap. CDR3 length: 15 residues.